Below, 32 T cell receptor beta chains from the same sample are listed, as sequenced in a study of regulatory T cells in long-lasting Graves disease. Time point: persistent/refractory GD, antithyroid drugs over 5 years with positive TRAb. Following extraction of RNA from PBMCs, that RNA was used to make the TCR library. With iRepertoire HTBI primers and Arm-PCR of CDR3 regions, TCR beta libraries were built. TCRdb used MiXCR to reprocess the multiplex PCR reads, holding one entry per CDR3 protein. The data show more than 300,000 distinct CDR3 sequences, roughly 25% seen once. The sample here was peripheral blood mononuclear cells (PBMCs), taken when the disease was refractory, from a patient treated with antithyroid drugs. The source is a woman aged 40 to 55 with Graves disease.

This clonotype appeared many times. The chain carries TRBV11-2 and TRBJ2-7; D gene ambiguous. CDR1 SGHAT and CDR2 FQNNGV come from the germline V gene. V shed 1 base and J shed 5 bases, with 3 bases lying between them. The CDR3 loop spans 11 amino acids. CDR3 bases: TGTGCCAGCAGCTTAGTCGACGAGCAGTACTTC. Its translation: CASSLVDEQYF.

This clonotype was found many times. V and J are TRBV28 and TRBJ2-5; 11 bases agree with TRBD2. The V gene end was trimmed by 7 bases and the J gene end by 5 bases; junction bases not matched to a gene: 12. Germline V gene lookup returns CDR1 MDHEN and CDR2 SYDVKM. This CDR3 contains 16 residues. CDR3 protein: CASTPPLAGGGETQYF. As DNA, the CDR3 is TGTGCCAGCACCCCCCCCCTAGCGGGAGGAGGGGAGACCCAGTACTTC. The whole variable domain, remainder taken from reference TRBV28 and TRBJ2-5, is DVKVTQSSRYLVKRTGEKVFLECVQDMDHENMFWYRQDPGLGLRLIYFSYDVKMKEKGDIPEGYSVSREKKERFSLILESASTNQTSMYLCASTPPLAGGGETQYFGPGTRLLVL.

The rearrangement uses TRBV2 and TRBJ2-7; D gene unclear. V was cut by 3 bases and J by 2 bases, with 11 bases left in between. Germline V lookup: CDR1 SNHLY, CDR2 FYNNEI. This CDR3 is 14 amino acids long. The CDR3, as DNA: TGTGCCAGCAGTGAGGAGATGAGCCCCTACGAGCAGTACTTC. Translated, it gives CASSEEMSPYEQYF.

This clonotype was picked up many times. The rearrangement joins TRBV2 to TRBJ1-1; D ambiguous. V lost 10 bases and J 0 bases, leaving 12 bases between the germline ends. Germline lookup yields CDR1 SNHLY and CDR2 FYNNEI. The CDR3 consists of 13 residues. The CDR3 spells CATRREMNTEAFF. The CDR3 DNA follows: TGTGCCACTCGACGGGAGATGAACACTGAAGCTTTCTTT.

The sample holds many counts of this clonotype. The CDR3 loop is CSAAQPPIQETQYF. The CDR3 nucleotides are TGCAGTGCTGCCCAGCCCCCTATACAAGAGACCCAGTACTTC. The chain couples TRBV20-1 to TRBJ2-5; D is unresolved. The CDR3 length is 14 residues. The V end was cut by 5 bases, the J end by 2 bases, with 15 bases between. Germline lookup yields CDR1 DFQATT and CDR2 SNEGSKA (reference sequence).

This clonotype occurred many times. V and J are TRBV12-3 or TRBV12-4 and TRBJ1-1; D is unresolved. The CDR3 is 11 residues long. Trimming removed 6 bases from V and 5 bases from J, with 7 bases in between. The CDR3 coding sequence is TGTGCCAGCAGGTTGCGGACTGAAGCTTTCTTT. It yields the protein CASRLRTEAFF.

As to this clonotype: This may be a read error: a much more frequent sequence differs by one nucleotide. V usage is TRBV5-1 and J usage is TRBJ1-1; D gene ambiguous. V was pared by 0 bases and J by 1 base, with 7 bases between. The germline V gene encodes CDR1 SGHRS and CDR2 YFSETQ. The length of the CDR3 is 14 residues. The CDR3 DNA is TGCGCCAGCAGCTTGGAAACAGCGAACACTGAAGCTTTCTTT. Protein sequence: CASSLETANTEAFF. The full variable domain, completed using reference TRBV5-1 and TRBJ1-1, is KAGVTQTPRYLIKTRGQQVTLSCSPISGHRSVSWYQQTPGQGLQFLFEYFSETQRNKGNFPGRFSGRQFSNSRSEMNVSTLELGDSALYLCASSLETANTEAFFGQGTRLTVV.

This clonotype was seen ten or more times. The V gene is TRBV28, the J gene TRBJ1-2; D gene ambiguous. Germline-derived CDR1 and CDR2 are MDHEN and SYDVKM. The V and J ends lost 5 bases and 5 bases respectively, with 27 bases between them. The CDR3 is 18 residues long. CDR3 sequence: CASSLTTLLGRGWYGYTF. The CDR3 DNA is TGTGCCAGCAGTCTCACAACCCTCCTTGGGCGGGGATGGTATGGCTACACCTTC.

There are many counts of this clonotype. The gene calls are TRBV2 and TRBJ1-2; D gene uncertain. Deletions cut 6 bases from V and 7 bases from J, with 12 bases between. Germline CDR1 reads SNHLY; CDR2 reads FYNNEI. The CDR3 spans 12 residues. CDR3 residues: CASRAAYSGYTF. The CDR3 DNA reads as TGTGCCAGCAGAGCGGCTTACAGTGGCTACACCTTC.

This clonotype has a handful of counts. The genes are TRBV2 and TRBJ1-4; tentatively, D is TRBD1 (6 bases). Germline assignment: CDR1 SNHLY and CDR2 FYNNEI. The length of the CDR3 is 19 residues. V was shortened by 6 bases and J by 0 bases, with 23 bases between the two germline ends. The DNA for the CDR3 is TGTGCCAGCAGGGCGTTTACAGGGTATCCTACAGCAACTAATGAAAAACTGTTTTTT. Translation gives CASRAFTGYPTATNEKLFF.

This clonotype was detected ten times or more. The CDR3: CASSDWTGHTEAFF. CDR3 in DNA: TGTGCCAGCAGTGATTGGACAGGGCACACTGAAGCTTTCTTT. The rearrangement uses TRBV12-3 or TRBV12-4 and TRBJ1-1, with TRBD1 identical over 8 bases. The CDR3 has 14 residues. Unmatched junction bases numbered 5, after V lost 5 bases and J lost 3 bases.

This clonotype occurred a few times. The chain has TRBV5-1 and TRBJ2-7; 11 nucleotides agree with TRBD2. The length of the CDR3 is 15 residues. The germline V gene has CDR1 SGHRS and CDR2 YFSETQ. V lost 3 bases to trimming and J lost 4 bases; unmatched junction nucleotides: 6. The CDR3 region is CASSWTTSGSYEQYF. In DNA form, the CDR3 reads TGCGCCAGCAGCTGGACCACTAGCGGGAGTTACGAGCAGTACTTC.

In this sample, this clonotype turned up many times. The chain employs TRBV28 and TRBJ2-7, with D perhaps TRBD1 (6 bases). CDR3 length: 14 amino acids. Germline CDR1 reads MDHEN; CDR2 reads SYDVKM. With 5 bases removed from V and 1 base from J, the gap between germline ends came to 12 bases. As DNA, the CDR3 is TGTGCCAGCAGTGAAACGGACAGATCCTACGAGCAGTACTTC. This sequence encodes CASSETDRSYEQYF.

This clonotype was seen more than once but under ten times. The rearrangement joins TRBV5-4 to TRBJ1-2; D may be TRBD1 (5 bases). Germline V gene sequence: CDR1 SGHNT, CDR2 YYREEE (reference sequence). Trimming took off 4 bases at V and 8 bases at J, with 15 bases between the two ends. This CDR3 has 13 residues. CDR3 sequence (DNA): TGTGCCAGCAGCAGTCCAGGGAGAGGAGGCTACACCTTC. It encodes CASSSPGRGGYTF. Looking up the rest from reference TRBV5-4 and TRBJ1-2 gives the full variable domain: ETGVTQSPTHLIKTRGQQVTLRCSSQSGHNTVSWYQQALGQGPQFIFQYYREEENGRGNFPPRFSGLQFPNYSSELNVNALELDDSALYLCASSSPGRGGYTFGSGTRLTVV.

V gene TRBV3-1 combines with J gene TRBJ2-7, with D uncertain. CDR3 length: 14 residues. Per the germline V gene, CDR1 is LGHDT and CDR2 is YNNKEL (reference sequence). V lost 4 bases to trimming and J lost 2 bases, with 12 bases between them. CDR3 loop: CASSPSSGPYEQYF. DNA of the CDR3: TGTGCCAGCAGCCCGTCGTCGGGCCCCTACGAGCAGTACTTC.

This clonotype was detected many times. J is TRBJ1-2 and V is TRBV6-1; D gene uncertain. The CDR3 consists of 14 residues. With 7 bases removed from V and 2 bases from J, the gap between germline ends came to 14 bases. The germline CDR1 and CDR2 sequences are MNHNS and SASEGT. The CDR3 loop reads CASTPQADNYGYTF. The CDR3 nucleotides read TGTGCCAGCACTCCCCAGGCAGACAACTATGGCTACACCTTC.

This clonotype was detected a few times. The chain couples TRBV18 to TRBJ1-1; no clear D gene. Trimming left V 8 bases short and J 1 base short, with 8 bases between. The V gene's germline CDR1 is KGHSH and CDR2 LQKENI. The CDR3 contains 12 residues. DNA of the CDR3: TGTGCCAGCAGCCCAGGGAACACTGAAGCTTTCTTT. This sequence encodes CASSPGNTEAFF.

This clonotype was seen repeatedly, ten times or more. The V gene is TRBV10-2, the J gene TRBJ2-7; the D is unclear. Germline V CDR1 and CDR2: WSHSY, SAAADI. This CDR3 region has 13 residues. The V end lost 6 bases, the J end lost 0 bases, and 9 bases lay between the germline ends. CDR3 bases: TGCGCCAGCAGCTACCGGCACTCCTACGAGCAGTACTTC. Its protein is CASSYRHSYEQYF.

V usage is TRBV29-1 and J usage is TRBJ2-7, with D perhaps being TRBD1 or TRBD2 (5 bases each). The CDR3 has 14 amino acids. Germline loops: CDR1 SQVTM, CDR2 ANQGSEA. V was pared by 7 bases and J by 7 bases, with 23 bases between. The CDR3 region is CSAETAGPGEEQYF. In DNA form, the CDR3 reads TGCAGCGCCGAAACAGCAGGGCCTGGGGAGGAGCAGTACTTC.

This clonotype appeared a few times. J is TRBJ2-7 and V is TRBV9; D perhaps matches TRBD2 (6 bases). Germline CDR1 reads SGDLS; CDR2 reads YYNGEE. Trimming pared 4 bases from V and 6 bases from J, leaving 17 bases between. This CDR3 is 14 amino acids long. The CDR3 DNA reads TGTGCCAGCAGCCCCGGGACTCGCCTTCGCGAGCAGTACTTC. Its protein is CASSPGTRLREQYF.

This clonotype was seen more than once but under ten times. The V call is TRBV10-3, the J call TRBJ2-7, with D tentatively TRBD2 (6 bases). Per the germline V gene, CDR1 is ENHRY and CDR2 is SYGVKD. The CDR3 has 14 residues. Trimming pared 9 bases from V and 5 bases from J, leaving 20 bases between. The CDR3 DNA follows: TGTGCCATTAGTCATAGCGGCTTCAGGGACGAGCAGTACTTC. This gives the protein CAISHSGFRDEQYF.

The J gene is TRBJ2-3, the V gene TRBV7-2; the D gene could be TRBD1 or TRBD2 (5 bases each). Germline-derived CDR1 and CDR2 are SGHTA and FQGNSA. V was clipped by 5 bases and J by 0 bases, with 9 bases between them. This CDR3 is built from 14 residues. CDR3 nucleotide sequence: TGTGCCAGCAGCGAGGGACCGAGCACAGATACGCAGTATTTT. It codes for CASSEGPSTDTQYF.

The chain is built from TRBV5-1 and TRBJ2-3, with D maybe TRBD1 (5 bases). Germline V gene sequence: CDR1 SGHRS, CDR2 YFSETQ. The CDR3 has 15 amino acids. Trimming took off 0 bases at V and 8 bases at J, with 16 bases between the two ends. DNA of the CDR3: TGCGCCAGCAGCTTGGGGGGCCTAGTCGCTGGTACGCAGTATTTT. Translation: CASSLGGLVAGTQYF.

This clonotype was seen only a few times. V is TRBV6-1 and J is TRBJ1-5; perhaps TRBD1 as D (6 bases). Per germline, CDR1 MNHNS and CDR2 SASEGT. The CDR3 is made up of 15 amino acids. The germline V and J ends were trimmed by 6 bases and 5 bases, with 17 bases remaining between them. CDR3 amino acids: CASRPFTGPHQPQHF. The CDR3 nucleotides are TGTGCCAGCAGACCATTCACAGGGCCCCATCAGCCCCAGCATTTT.

A remark on this clonotype: This sequence may be a read error, since a much larger clone differs from it by one base. This chain links TRBV9 with TRBJ2-6; D unresolved. Trimming took 1 base from V and 1 from J, leaving 0 bases between them. This CDR3 is 13 amino acids long. The germline CDR1 and CDR2 sequences are SGDLS and YYNGEE. The CDR3 loop reads CASSVSGANVLTF. The CDR3 DNA reads as TGTGCCAGCAGCGTATCTGGGGCCAACGTCCTGACTTTC.

A few counts support this clonotype. The chain recombines TRBV5-1 with TRBJ2-2, with D possibly matching TRBD2 (6 bases). The CDR3 contains 16 residues. Trimming took off 0 bases at V and 8 bases at J, with 17 bases between the two ends. Germline CDR1 and CDR2: SGHRS and YFSETQ. The CDR3 sequence is CASSLVEGNGAGELFF. The CDR3 region has the DNA TGCGCCAGCAGCTTGGTGGAGGGTAACGGTGCAGGGGAGCTGTTTTTT.

The table lists this clonotype with a few counts. The rearrangement uses TRBV11-2 and TRBJ1-4, with no clear D. The CDR3 totals 13 residues. V lost 6 bases, J lost 11 bases, and 16 bases lay in between. Germline-derived CDR1 and CDR2 are SGHAT and FQNNGV. Here the CDR3 reads CASRPLPHVKLFF. CDR3 nucleotides: TGTGCCAGCAGGCCCCTCCCTCATGTTAAACTGTTTTTT.

This clonotype appeared many times. The J gene is TRBJ2-5, the V gene TRBV11-2; D is perhaps TRBD2 (6 bases). Germline CDR1 and CDR2: SGHAT and FQNNGV. The CDR3 spans 16 residues. V was cut by 2 bases and J by 7 bases, with 20 bases left in between. The CDR3 is CASSLIRGGKGRTQYF. The CDR3, as DNA: TGTGCCAGCAGCTTAATTCGGGGCGGGAAGGGGAGGACCCAGTACTTC.

This clonotype occurred a few times. The germline gene is not matched at one end of the junction; a read error may be the cause. The J gene is TRBJ2-2, the V gene TRBV27; D gene uncertain. The CDR3 covers 14 residues. CDR1 and CDR2 (germline): MNHEY, SMNVEV (reference sequence). The chain's CDR3 is CASSFARDTGELFF. DNA of the CDR3: TGCGCCAGCAGTTTCGCGAGAGACACCGGGGAGCTGTTTTTT.

The table lists this clonotype with many counts. The chain joins TRBV2 to TRBJ2-5; D perhaps matches TRBD2 (6 bases). The germline V gene encodes CDR1 SNHLY and CDR2 FYNNEI. This CDR3 is built from 19 residues. Trimming removed 7 bases from V and 1 base from J, with 28 bases in between. CDR3 sequence reads: CASKTPIAGLASRQETQYF. CDR3 sequence (DNA): TGTGCCAGCAAAACGCCTATAGCTGGGCTAGCGAGTCGCCAAGAGACCCAGTACTTC.

The J gene is TRBJ1-5, the V gene TRBV2, with a tentative D call TRBD1 (6 bases). The CDR3 is made up of 15 amino acids. The germline V gene has CDR1 SNHLY and CDR2 FYNNEI. V was trimmed by 4 bases and J by 0 bases, leaving 10 bases between them. The CDR3 nucleotides read TGTGCCAGCAGTGCCACAGGGCTTAGCAATCAGCCCCAGCATTTT. Its protein is CASSATGLSNQPQHF.

The table lists this clonotype with many counts. In DNA, the CDR3 is TGTGCCACCACCTCCGGGACATCTCCTTTGGAGCAGTACTTC. Translating gives CATTSGTSPLEQYF. The V and J genes are TRBV28 and TRBJ2-7; perhaps TRBD1 as D (6 bases). The CDR3 extends over 14 amino acids. The V gene's germline CDR1 is MDHEN and CDR2 SYDVKM. V lost 10 bases to trimming and J lost 7 bases, with 23 bases between them.